Listed below are T cell receptor beta chains from one sample, sequenced in a study of CD8+ T cells in alopecia areata. Profiled with immunoSEQ multiplex PCR; TCRdb holds only in-frame clones, not every one. There are about 200,000 clones in the sample; just under 65% occur only once, and approximately 1.3% lies in the top ten. Material: CD4+ T cells sorted from blood, obtained around week 50, from a patient treated with tofacitinib. Receptor source: a human donor with alopecia areata. Both conserved end residues are trimmed from each CDR3.

v_gene,j_gene,CDR3aa
TRBV19,TRBJ1-4,ASIPSGQGNEKLF
TRBV7-2,TRBJ1-5,ASSLGMVGNQPQH
TRBV28,TRBJ1-6,ASSSGQGNNSPLH
TRBV6-1,TRBJ2-7,ASSGTQTSYEQY
TRBV29-1,TRBJ2-3,SVVRLAGTSTDTQY
TRBV2,TRBJ1-1,ASSARQGNTEAF
TRBV29-1,TRBJ1-2,SVRTGHYGYT
TRBV9,TRBJ2-5,ASSATPGGETQY
TRBV29-1,TRBJ2-3,SVKEDTQY
TRBV11-3,TRBJ2-3,ASSSPIDRGSTDTQY
TRBV27,TRBJ1-1,ASSLMGTGTEAF
TRBV11-2,TRBJ2-7,ASSSNRGNFEQY
TRBV7-9,TRBJ1-4,ASSPGKEKLF
TRBV14,TRBJ2-7,ASSPVGRYEQY
TRBV29-1,TRBJ1-1,SAAEGDTEAF
TRBV27,TRBJ2-5,ASSAFLGTQY
TRBV6-6,TRBJ2-1,ASSYVAGVNEQF
TRBV28,TRBJ1-4,ASSLGLYEKLF
TRBV29-1,TRBJ1-1,SVEGTLNTEAF
TRBV29-1,TRBJ2-2,SVGGGAAYTGELF